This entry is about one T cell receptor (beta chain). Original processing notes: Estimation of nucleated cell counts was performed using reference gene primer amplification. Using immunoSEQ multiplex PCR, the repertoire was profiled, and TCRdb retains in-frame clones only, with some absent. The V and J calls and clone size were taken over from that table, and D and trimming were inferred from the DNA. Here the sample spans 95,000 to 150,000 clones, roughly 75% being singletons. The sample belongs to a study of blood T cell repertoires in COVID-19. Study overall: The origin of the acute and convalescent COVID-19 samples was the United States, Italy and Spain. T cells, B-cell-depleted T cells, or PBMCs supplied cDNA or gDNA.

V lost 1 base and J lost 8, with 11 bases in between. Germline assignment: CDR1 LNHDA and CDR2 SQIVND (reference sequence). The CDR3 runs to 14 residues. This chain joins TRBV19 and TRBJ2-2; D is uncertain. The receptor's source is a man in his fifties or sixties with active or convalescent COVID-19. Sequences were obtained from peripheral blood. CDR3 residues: CASSIGASSGELFF. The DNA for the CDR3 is TGTGCCAGTAGTATAGGCGCATCCTCTGGGGAGCTGTTTTTT.